These T cell receptor beta chains were read from a single sample in a study of T cell repertoires in cytomegalovirus infection. TCRdb processed the reads anew with MiXCR; each CDR3 protein has one entry. The data show roughly 230,000 distinct CDR3 sequences, about 17% seen once. What was sequenced was CD8+ T cells from PBMCs. The receptors here all came from a human donor in good health (CMV status not recorded). Some clones in this sample may be carry-over from other donors' samples. Both conserved end residues are part of each CDR3. D genes are given only for firm matches. A clone size is listed for some rows: how often the clone was seen (once, few, many), or a class if it is expanded.

>-|few|TRBV2|TRBJ1-4
CASTRGTNNEKLFF
TGTGCCAGCACAAGGGGCACCAATAATGAAAAACTGTTTTTT
>-|-|TRBV4-1|TRBJ1-1
CASSRSRGAGGTEAFF
TGCGCCAGCAGCCGGTCGCGGGGGGCCGGAGGCACTGAAGCTTTCTTT
>-|-|TRBV10-3|TRBJ1-1
CAISESEGGTEAFF
TGTGCCATCAGTGAGTCGGAGGGGGGGACTGAAGCTTTCTTT
>TRBD1|-|TRBV6-2/TRBV6-3|TRBJ2-6
CASTSRDRQGVLTF
TGTGCCAGCACTTCTAGGGACAGGCAAGGTGTCCTGACTTTC
>TRBD2|-|TRBV15|TRBJ2-5
CATSSSLAGPRGETQYF
TGTGCCACCAGCTCGTCCCTAGCGGGCCCCCGGGGAGAGACCCAGTACTTC
>-|few|TRBV2|TRBJ1-5
CAGRGVLNQPQHF
TGTGCCGGCCGGGGGGTTTTGAATCAGCCCCAGCATTTT
>-|few|TRBV27|TRBJ1-6
CASSSRTVNSPLHF
TGTGCCAGCAGTTCTAGGACAGTTAATTCACCCCTCCACTTT
>TRBD1|few|TRBV27|TRBJ1-5
CASRKLPGQGQNQPQHF
TGTGCCAGCAGGAAGCTACCGGGACAGGGCCAAAATCAGCCCCAGCATTTT
>-|few|TRBV23-1|TRBJ1-5
CASSPLTGFSEDVYNQPQHF
TGCGCCAGCAGCCCACTAACGGGATTTTCCGAGGACGTTTACAATCAGCCCCAGCATTTT
>-|few|TRBV20-1|TRBJ1-2
CSATTGEGMAYGYTF
TGCAGTGCTACGACGGGGGAGGGGATGGCCTATGGCTACACCTTC
>TRBD1|few|TRBV5-1|TRBJ2-2
CASRGVRGIGELFF
TGCGCCAGCAGAGGTGTCAGGGGGATCGGGGAGCTGTTTTTT
>-|-|TRBV7-3|TRBJ1-1
CASSLGAGEAFF
TGTGCCAGCAGCTTGGGGGCAGGGGAAGCTTTCTTT
>TRBD2|many|TRBV6-2/TRBV6-3|TRBJ2-5
CASSPPSGGETQYF
TGTGCCAGCAGTCCGCCTAGCGGGGGAGAGACCCAGTACTTC
>-|few|TRBV12-3/TRBV12-4|TRBJ1-2
CASSPPDQLGYGYTF
TGTGCCAGCAGTCCACCCGACCAGCTCGGGTATGGCTACACCTTC
>-|-|TRBV19|TRBJ2-1
CASSIDPGTYNEQFF
TGTGCCAGTAGTATAGATCCGGGGACCTACAATGAGCAGTTCTTC
>-|-|TRBV10-3|TRBJ1-2
CAISENYGYTF
TGTGCCATCAGTGAGAACTATGGCTACACCTTC
>-|few|TRBV7-9|TRBJ2-7
CASSLDRERREQYF
TGTGCCAGCAGCTTAGACAGGGAACGACGCGAGCAGTACTTC
>-|few|TRBV14|TRBJ2-2
CASSQESRNTGELFF
TGTGCCAGCAGCCAAGAAAGCCGGAACACCGGGGAGCTGTTTTTT
>-|many|TRBV7-6|TRBJ2-7
CASSENGLTYEQYF
TGTGCCAGCAGCGAAAACGGGCTAACCTACGAGCAGTACTTC
>TRBD2|many|TRBV7-8|TRBJ2-3
CASSFSGGADTQYF
TGTGCCAGCAGCTTCTCCGGGGGGGCAGATACGCAGTATTTT
>-|-|TRBV12-3/TRBV12-4|TRBJ2-7
CASSRGRNEQYF
TGTGCCAGCAGTCGTGGACGGAACGAGCAGTACTTC
>-|few|TRBV12-3/TRBV12-4|TRBJ2-5
CASSMDLEETQYF
TGTGCCAGCAGCATGGACCTAGAAGAGACCCAGTACTTC
>TRBD2|many|TRBV7-2|TRBJ2-5
CASSTGLAVETQYF
TGTGCCAGCAGCACCGGACTAGCGGTAGAGACCCAGTACTTC
>-|many|TRBV14|TRBJ2-7
CASSQDLGYEQYF
TGTGCCAGCAGCCAAGATCTCGGATACGAGCAGTACTTC
>-|-|TRBV2|TRBJ2-5
CASSAGEGLPSQETQYF
TGTGCCAGCAGTGCTGGAGAGGGGCTGCCTTCCCAAGAGACCCAGTACTTC
>-|-|TRBV5-5|TRBJ1-4
CASSLVGRIATNEKLFF
TGTGCCAGCAGCTTGGTAGGGCGGATTGCAACTAATGAAAAACTGTTTTTT
>-|few|TRBV6-1|TRBJ2-7
CASSEEMGGYYEQYF
TGTGCCAGCAGTGAGGAGATGGGAGGTTACTACGAGCAGTACTTC
>-|few|TRBV29-1|TRBJ2-3
CSVEGVGLARSTDTQYF
TGCAGCGTTGAAGGAGTAGGCCTAGCAAGAAGCACAGATACGCAGTATTTT